Included here is one T cell receptor (beta chain) sequence, with context. Its specificity is not known. Trimming left V 7 bases short and J 5 bases short, with 12 bases between. Germline V CDR1 and CDR2: MNHEY, SVGAGI. The CDR3 consists of 12 residues. These data are taken from a study of T cell responses to AZD1222 COVID-19 vaccine. Using immunoSEQ multiplex PCR, the repertoire was profiled, and TCRdb retains in-frame clones only, with some absent. Seen here are 100,000 to 150,000 clones, about 85% observed once, and the top ten hold over 5%. Broader study findings: Among the donors, most were white British and more were female, and clonal diversity was possibly underestimated. Distributed over spike, vaccine-associated CD4 TCRs predominated at 160-218 and 743-854.

The rearrangement uses TRBV6-5 and TRBJ2-7; a possible D gene is TRBD2 (6 bases). The sample was peripheral blood, taken on day 0 of AZD1222 vaccination. This clonotype was sampled from an adult in good health. The CDR3 nucleotides are TGTGCCAGCAACTTAGCGGTTAACGAGCAGTACTTC. It specifies CASNLAVNEQYF.